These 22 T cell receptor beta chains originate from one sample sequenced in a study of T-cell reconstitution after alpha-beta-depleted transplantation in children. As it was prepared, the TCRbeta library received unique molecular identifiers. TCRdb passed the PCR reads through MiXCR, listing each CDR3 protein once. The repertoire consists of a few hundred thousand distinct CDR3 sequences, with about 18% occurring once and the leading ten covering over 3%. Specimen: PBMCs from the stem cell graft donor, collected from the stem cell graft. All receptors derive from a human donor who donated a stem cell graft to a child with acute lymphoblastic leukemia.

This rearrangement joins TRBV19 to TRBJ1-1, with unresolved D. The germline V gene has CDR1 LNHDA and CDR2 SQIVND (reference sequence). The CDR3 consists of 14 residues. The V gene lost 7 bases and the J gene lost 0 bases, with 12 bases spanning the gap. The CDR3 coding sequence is TGTGCCAGTACCATGGACGGACTGAACACTGAAGCTTTCTTT. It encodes CASTMDGLNTEAFF.

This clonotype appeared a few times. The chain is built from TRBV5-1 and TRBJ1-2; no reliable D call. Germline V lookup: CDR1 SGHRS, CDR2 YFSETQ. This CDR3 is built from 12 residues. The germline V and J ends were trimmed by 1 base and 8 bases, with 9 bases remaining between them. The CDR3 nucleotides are TGCGCCAGCAGCTTGACCGGGAGCGGCTACACCTTC. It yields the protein CASSLTGSGYTF.

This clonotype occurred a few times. The CDR3 region is CASSQPPGQTNYGYTF. The CDR3 nucleotides are TGCGCCAGCAGCCAACCCCCGGGACAAACTAACTATGGCTACACCTTC. V usage is TRBV4-1 and J usage is TRBJ1-2, with D perhaps TRBD1 (6 bases). V was cut by 2 bases and J by 0 bases, with 13 bases left in between. CDR1 is MGHRA and CDR2 is YSYEKL in the germline V gene. The CDR3 contains 16 residues.

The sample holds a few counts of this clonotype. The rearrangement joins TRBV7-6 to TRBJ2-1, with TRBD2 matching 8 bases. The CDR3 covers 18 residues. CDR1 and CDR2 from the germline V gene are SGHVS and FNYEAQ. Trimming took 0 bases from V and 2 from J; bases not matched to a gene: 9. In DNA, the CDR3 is TGTGCCAGCAGCTTAGCGCCCAGCGGGAGAGGCGCCTACAATGAGCAGTTCTTC. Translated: CASSLAPSGRGAYNEQFF.

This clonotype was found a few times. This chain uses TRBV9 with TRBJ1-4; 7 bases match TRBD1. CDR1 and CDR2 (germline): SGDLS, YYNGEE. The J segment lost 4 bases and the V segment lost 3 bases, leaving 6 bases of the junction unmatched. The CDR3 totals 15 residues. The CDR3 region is CASSEGTALNEKLFF. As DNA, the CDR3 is TGTGCCAGCAGCGAGGGGACAGCCCTTAATGAAAAACTGTTTTTT.

CDR3 bases: TGTGCCAGCAGCTTGGGTCCGGGACTTGACGAGCAGTACTTC. This sequence encodes CASSLGPGLDEQYF. The chain uses TRBV13 and TRBJ2-7; D possibly corresponds to TRBD2 (6 bases). The CDR3 totals 14 residues. V was cut by 3 bases and J by 5 bases, with 14 bases left in between. The germline CDR1 and CDR2 sequences are PRHDT and FYEKMQ (reference sequence).

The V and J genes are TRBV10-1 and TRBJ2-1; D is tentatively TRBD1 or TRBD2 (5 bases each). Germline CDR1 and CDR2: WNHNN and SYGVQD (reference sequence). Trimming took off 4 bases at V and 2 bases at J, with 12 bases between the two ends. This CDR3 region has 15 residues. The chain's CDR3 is CASSGGGAAYNEQFF. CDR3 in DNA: TGCGCCAGCAGTGGTGGGGGAGCGGCCTACAATGAGCAGTTCTTC.

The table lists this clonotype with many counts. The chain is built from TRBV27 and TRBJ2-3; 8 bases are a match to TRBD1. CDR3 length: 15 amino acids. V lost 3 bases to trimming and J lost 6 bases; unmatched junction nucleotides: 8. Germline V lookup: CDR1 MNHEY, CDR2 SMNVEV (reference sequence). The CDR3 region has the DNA TGTGCCAGCAGTTTCTTGGACAGGGAAGCGGATACGCAGTATTTT. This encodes CASSFLDREADTQYF.

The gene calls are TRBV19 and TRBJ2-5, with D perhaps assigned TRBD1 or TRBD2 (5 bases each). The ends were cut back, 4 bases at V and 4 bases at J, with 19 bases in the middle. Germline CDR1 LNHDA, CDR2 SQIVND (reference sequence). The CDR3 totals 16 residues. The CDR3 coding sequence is TGTGCCAGTAGTACTCTCAGGGAGTTTCCGGCAGAGACCCAGTACTTC. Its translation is CASSTLREFPAETQYF. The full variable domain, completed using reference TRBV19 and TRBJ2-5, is DGGITQSPKYLFRKEGQNVTLSCEQNLNHDAMYWYRQDPGQGLRLIYYSQIVNDFQKGDIAEGYSVSREKKESFPLTVTSAQKNPTAFYLCASSTLREFPAETQYFGPGTRLLVL.

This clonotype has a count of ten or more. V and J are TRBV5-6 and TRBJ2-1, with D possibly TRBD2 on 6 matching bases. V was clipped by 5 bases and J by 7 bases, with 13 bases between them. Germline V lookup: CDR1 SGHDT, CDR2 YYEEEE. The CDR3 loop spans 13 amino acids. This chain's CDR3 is CASSPRLANEQFF. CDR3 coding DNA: TGTGCCAGCAGTCCCCGGCTAGCGAATGAGCAGTTCTTC.

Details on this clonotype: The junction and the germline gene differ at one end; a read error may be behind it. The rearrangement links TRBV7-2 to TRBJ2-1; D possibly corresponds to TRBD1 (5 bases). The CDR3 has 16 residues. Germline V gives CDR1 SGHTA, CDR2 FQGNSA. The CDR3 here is CASSLRGSVRYNKQFF. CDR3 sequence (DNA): TGTGCCAGCAGCTTAAGGGGCTCCGTCCGGTACAATAAGCAGTTCTTC. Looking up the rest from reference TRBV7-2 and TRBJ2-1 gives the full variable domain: GAGVSQSPSNKVTEKGKDVELRCDPISGHTALYWYRQSLGQGLEFLIYFQGNSAPDKSGLPSDRFSAERTGGSVSTLTIQRTQQEDSAVYLCASSLRGSVRYNKQFFGPGTRLTVL.

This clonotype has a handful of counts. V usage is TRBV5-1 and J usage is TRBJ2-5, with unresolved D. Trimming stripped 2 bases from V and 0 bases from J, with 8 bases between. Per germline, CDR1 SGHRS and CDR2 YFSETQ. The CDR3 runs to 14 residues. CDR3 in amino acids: CASSFARYQETQYF. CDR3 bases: TGCGCCAGCAGCTTCGCGAGGTACCAAGAGACCCAGTACTTC. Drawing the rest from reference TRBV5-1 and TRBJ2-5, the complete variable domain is KAGVTQTPRYLIKTRGQQVTLSCSPISGHRSVSWYQQTPGQGLQFLFEYFSETQRNKGNFPGRFSGRQFSNSRSEMNVSTLELGDSALYLCASSFARYQETQYFGPGTRLLVL.

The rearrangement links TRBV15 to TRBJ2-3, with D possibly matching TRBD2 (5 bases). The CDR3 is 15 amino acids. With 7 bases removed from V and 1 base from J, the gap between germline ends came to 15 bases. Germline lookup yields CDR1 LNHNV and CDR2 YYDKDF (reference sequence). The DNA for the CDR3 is TGTGCCACCACCCTTGGACTGGGCCGCACAGATACGCAGTATTTT. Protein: CATTLGLGRTDTQYF.

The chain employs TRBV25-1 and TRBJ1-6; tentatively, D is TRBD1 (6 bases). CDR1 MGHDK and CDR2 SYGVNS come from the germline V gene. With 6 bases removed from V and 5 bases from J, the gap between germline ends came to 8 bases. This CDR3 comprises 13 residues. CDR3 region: CASRAGDNSPLHF. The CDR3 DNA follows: TGTGCCAGCAGGGCAGGGGATAATTCACCCCTCCACTTT.

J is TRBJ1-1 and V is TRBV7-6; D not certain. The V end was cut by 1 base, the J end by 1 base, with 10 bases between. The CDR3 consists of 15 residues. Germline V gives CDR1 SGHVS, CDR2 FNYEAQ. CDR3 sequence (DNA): TGTGCCAGCAGCTTAGTGGCGAGTGGGAACACTGAAGCTTTCTTT. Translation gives CASSLVASGNTEAFF.

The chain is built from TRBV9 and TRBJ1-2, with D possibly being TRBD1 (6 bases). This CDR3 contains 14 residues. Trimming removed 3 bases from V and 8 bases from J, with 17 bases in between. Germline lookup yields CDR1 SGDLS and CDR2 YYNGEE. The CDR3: CASSEGGRVEGYTF. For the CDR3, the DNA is TGTGCCAGCAGCGAGGGGGGACGGGTTGAGGGCTACACCTTC.

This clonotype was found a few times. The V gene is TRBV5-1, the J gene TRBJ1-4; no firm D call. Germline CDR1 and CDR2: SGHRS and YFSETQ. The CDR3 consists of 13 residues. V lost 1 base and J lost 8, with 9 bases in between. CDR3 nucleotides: TGCGCCAGCAGCTTGAGGACGGGAGAAAAACTGTTTTTT. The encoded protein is CASSLRTGEKLFF.

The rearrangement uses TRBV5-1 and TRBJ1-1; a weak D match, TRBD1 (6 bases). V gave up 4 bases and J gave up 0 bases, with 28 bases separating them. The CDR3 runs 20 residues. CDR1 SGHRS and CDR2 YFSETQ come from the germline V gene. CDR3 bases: TGCGCCAGCAGCCCTCAGACGGGGGGCGCTTCTTTCTCAATGAACACTGAAGCTTTCTTT. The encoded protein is CASSPQTGGASFSMNTEAFF.

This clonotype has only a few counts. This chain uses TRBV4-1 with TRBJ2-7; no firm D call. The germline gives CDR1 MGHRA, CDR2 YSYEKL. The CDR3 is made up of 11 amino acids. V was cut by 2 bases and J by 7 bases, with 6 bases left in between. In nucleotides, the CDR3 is TGCGCCAGCAGCCAAAAGGCTGAGCAGTACTTC. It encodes CASSQKAEQYF.

Here the CDR3 reads CASRRIFASGSTDTQYF. The CDR3 nucleotides are TGTGCCAGCAGACGGATCTTTGCCAGCGGGAGCACAGATACGCAGTATTTT. This chain joins TRBV12-3 or TRBV12-4 and TRBJ2-3; D is perhaps TRBD2 (6 bases). The CDR3 contains 17 residues. V lost 6 bases and J 0 bases, leaving 19 bases between the germline ends.

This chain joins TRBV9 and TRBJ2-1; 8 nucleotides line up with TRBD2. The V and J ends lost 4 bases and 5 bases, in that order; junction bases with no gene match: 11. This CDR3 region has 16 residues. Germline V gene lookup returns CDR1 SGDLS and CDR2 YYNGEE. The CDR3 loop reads CASSPRTGTRNNEQFF. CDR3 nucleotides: TGTGCCAGCAGCCCTAGGACCGGGACTAGAAACAATGAGCAGTTCTTC.

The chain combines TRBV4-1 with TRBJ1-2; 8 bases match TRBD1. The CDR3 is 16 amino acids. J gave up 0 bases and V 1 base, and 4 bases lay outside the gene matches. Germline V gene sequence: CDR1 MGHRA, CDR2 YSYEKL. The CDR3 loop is CASSQGGQGANYGYTF. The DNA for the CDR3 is TGCGCCAGCAGCCAAGGTGGACAGGGAGCTAACTATGGCTACACCTTC.